This T cell receptor (beta chain) was observed in a study of cytomegalovirus exposure and HLA in healthy donors. Broader study findings: Specificity of a few CMV-associated chains for CMV antigens was verified in vitro.

The CDR3 spans 15 residues. Germline V gives CDR1 MGHRA, CDR2 YSYEKL. V was shortened by 0 bases and J by 4 bases, with 7 bases between the two germline ends. This clone was detected only once. The antigen remains unidentified. Everyone who donated was a healthy bone marrow donor. Use of 60 Vbeta and 13 Jbeta primers characterized the PCR. Clones were read by immunoSEQ multiplex PCR, and TCRdb kept only the in-frame ones, dropping some. The table includes about 150,000 clones, 70% to 90% detected once. Sequencing was performed on PBMCs. The TCR originated in a woman aged 18-29 years in good health and CMV-seronegative. V and J are TRBV4-1 and TRBJ1-6; TRBD1 might be the D (5 bases). The chain's CDR3 is CASSQDGAYNSPLHF. Here the CDR3 DNA reads TGCGCCAGCAGCCAAGATGGGGCGTATAATTCACCCCTCCACTTT.